A selection of T cell receptor beta chains follows, all from one sample in a study of CD8+ T cells in alopecia areata. Here immunoSEQ multiplex PCR was the method, and the copy in TCRdb shows in-frame clones only, minus some. The sample has about 210,000 clones; about 64% are singletons. Material: CD4+ T cells sorted from blood, obtained at week 4, from a patient treated with tofacitinib. The receptor source for this set is a human donor with alopecia areata. The CDR3 runs from the conserved cysteine through the conserved F or W. The D gene is left open where the match is weak. A clone size is listed for some rows: how often the clone was seen (once, few, many), or a class if it is expanded.

size | J | V | D | DNA | CDR3
once | TRBJ1-2 | TRBV30 | NA | TGTGCCTGGAGTGTCACGGCCACGGGGGATGGCTACACCTTC | CAWSVTATGDGYTF
once | TRBJ2-1 | TRBV5-1 | NA | TGCGCCAGCAGCTCGGTGGGGGGCGGGGAGAACTACAATGAGCAGTTCTTC | CASSSVGGGENYNEQFF
NA | TRBJ2-3 | TRBV5-1 | NA | TGCGCCAGCAGGGCCACAGATACGCAGTATTTT | CASRATDTQYF
NA | TRBJ2-5 | TRBV20-1 | NA | TGCAGTGCTAGAGATCAAGAGACCCAGTACTTC | CSARDQETQYF
NA | TRBJ1-3 | TRBV25-1 | NA | TGTGCCAGCAGTGCAACGACAGGCTCTGGAAACACCATATATTTT | CASSATTGSGNTIYF
NA | TRBJ2-1 | TRBV5-1 | NA | TGCGCCAGCAGCTTGGAAGTCTCCTACAATGAGCAGTTCTTC | CASSLEVSYNEQFF
once | TRBJ1-1 | TRBV29-1 | NA | TGCAGCGTGGGCTTGATGGCACAGAGTGAAGCTTTCTTT | CSVGLMAQSEAFF
NA | TRBJ2-1 | TRBV4-1 | TRBD2 | TGCGCCAGCAGCCAGGGACTAGCGGGGTTGAATGAGCAGTTCTTC | CASSQGLAGLNEQFF
NA | TRBJ2-3 | TRBV2 | NA | TGTGCCAGCCGGGAGCGAGGAGATACGCAGTATTTT | CASRERGDTQYF
few | TRBJ1-5 | TRBV19 | TRBD1 | TGTGCCAGTAGTTTAGTCTGGGACAGGCGCAATCAGCCCCAGCATTTT | CASSLVWDRRNQPQHF
NA | TRBJ2-1 | TRBV7-9 | NA | TGTGCCAGCAGCTTGGGGGACACCTACAATGAGCAGTTCTTC | CASSLGDTYNEQFF
NA | TRBJ2-7 | TRBV4-1 | NA | TGCGCCAGCAGCCCCGTGGCAGGGGTCCACGAGCAGTACTTC | CASSPVAGVHEQYF
once | TRBJ2-1 | TRBV30 | NA | TGTGCCTGGAGTGTACTATTAGGCAATGAGCAGTTCTTC | CAWSVLLGNEQFF
NA | TRBJ1-1 | TRBV5-4 | NA | TGTGCCAGCAGCCGGACTGTAGCGGAGAACACTGAAGCTTTCTTT | CASSRTVAENTEAFF
NA | TRBJ1-5 | TRBV27 | TRBD1 | TGTGCCAGCAGTTTGTCCGGGACAGGGGTTCAGCCCCAGCATTTT | CASSLSGTGVQPQHF
NA | TRBJ1-2 | TRBV2 | TRBD1 | TGTGCCAGCAGTCGGGACAGAGGGCTATGGGGCTACACCTTC | CASSRDRGLWGYTF
NA | TRBJ2-7 | TRBV2 | NA | TGTGCCAGCTCACAGGAATCCTACGAGCAGTACTTC | CASSQESYEQYF
NA | TRBJ1-4 | TRBV9 | NA | TGTGCCAGCAGCGGCTCATCCCGTGACAGTGAAAAACTGTTTTTT | CASSGSSRDSEKLFF
few | TRBJ1-6 | TRBV4-1 | NA | TGCGCCAGCAGCCAACAAAGGACAGAACCCCTCCACTTT | CASSQQRTEPLHF
few | TRBJ2-5 | TRBV29-1 | TRBD1 | TGCAGCGCCTCTCGCCAGGGGGTAGCGACCCAGTACTTC | CSASRQGVATQYF
NA | TRBJ1-6 | TRBV28 | TRBD1 | TGTGCCAGCAGGGGACAGGGTAGCTCCTATAATTCACCCCTCCACTTT | CASRGQGSSYNSPLHF
few | TRBJ2-1 | TRBV29-1 | NA | TGCAGCGTCTTAGCGGACTCCTACAATGAGCAGTTCTTC | CSVLADSYNEQFF
NA | TRBJ2-4 | TRBV5-6 | NA | TGTGCCAGCAGCCGACAGTCCAAAAACATTCAGTACTTC | CASSRQSKNIQYF
few | TRBJ2-2 | TRBV29-1 | TRBD2 | TGCAGCGTTGGCGGGGGGCGGAACACCGGGGAGCTGTTTTTT | CSVGGGRNTGELFF
NA | TRBJ2-5 | TRBV15 | TRBD1 | TGTGCCACCAGCAGACCCGACAGGGGTAGAATCGAGACCCAGTACTTC | CATSRPDRGRIETQYF
NA | TRBJ2-7 | TRBV30 | TRBD1 | TGTGCCTGGAGTGTAAGATCGACAGGGGGCTCCTACGAGCAGTACTTC | CAWSVRSTGGSYEQYF
NA | TRBJ1-2 | TRBV6-6 | NA | TGTGCCAGCAGTTTCGTGCAGGGAGGTGGCTACACCTTC | CASSFVQGGGYTF
NA | TRBJ2-2 | TRBV7-2 | TRBD1 | TGTGCCAGCACTAGAGCTTCGACAGGGTACGGGGAGCTGTTTTTT | CASTRASTGYGELFF
few | TRBJ2-5 | TRBV4-1 | TRBD2 | TGCGCCAGCAGCCAAGGACTAGCGGGGGGAGAGACCCAGTACTTC | CASSQGLAGGETQYF
NA | TRBJ2-5 | TRBV4-1 | NA | TGCGCCAGCAGCCAAGATCGGGGGACAGTCCAAGAGACCCAGTACTTC | CASSQDRGTVQETQYF
NA | TRBJ1-2 | TRBV5-4 | TRBD1 | TGTGCCAGCAGCTGGACAGGGAGCTATGGCTACACCTTC | CASSWTGSYGYTF
NA | TRBJ2-7 | TRBV5-4 | NA | TGTGCCAGCAGCTACCAATCCTCCTACGAGCAGTACTTC | CASSYQSSYEQYF
few | TRBJ1-4 | TRBV30 | NA | TGTGCCTGGAGTGGGTCCGACAGTGAAAAACTGTTTTTT | CAWSGSDSEKLFF
NA | TRBJ2-4 | TRBV30 | NA | TGTGCCTGGAGTGTAGGGGGTGCCCCGAACATTCAGTACTTC | CAWSVGGAPNIQYF
NA | TRBJ2-2 | TRBV7-8 | TRBD2 | TGTGCCAGCAGCTTAGATCCTGGGGGAGGGATCACCGGGGAGCTGTTTTTT | CASSLDPGGGITGELFF
NA | TRBJ2-1 | TRBV6-6 | TRBD2 | TGTGCCAGTCAAATGGGGCGGGGGTACAATGAGCAGTTCTTC | CASQMGRGYNEQFF
NA | TRBJ2-5 | TRBV29-1 | NA | TGCAGCGTTGAAGAGGGCTTAACCCAGTACTTC | CSVEEGLTQYF
NA | TRBJ1-5 | TRBV4-3 | NA | TGCGCCAGCAGCCAAGATACAGGCAAACGAGGTCAGCCCCAGCATTTT | CASSQDTGKRGQPQHF
NA | TRBJ2-5 | TRBV9 | TRBD2 | TGTGCCAGCAGCCCTATACTAGCGGGGTTTGGGACCCAGTACTTC | CASSPILAGFGTQYF
NA | TRBJ2-1 | TRBV25-1 | NA | TGTGCCAGCAGTGCCTCACTAGCTACTGAGCAGTTCTTC | CASSASLATEQFF
NA | TRBJ2-3 | TRBV29-1 | NA | TGCAGCGTTGTAGGGGTGGTAGGAGATACGCAGTATTTT | CSVVGVVGDTQYF
NA | TRBJ2-2 | TRBV30 | TRBD2 | TGTGCCTGGAGTATAGGACTAGCGGGCACCGGGGAGCTGTTTTTT | CAWSIGLAGTGELFF
NA | TRBJ2-7 | TRBV5-1 | NA | TGCGCCAGCAGCTCCCAGGGCCTCACCTACGAGCAGTACTTC | CASSSQGLTYEQYF
NA | TRBJ1-5 | TRBV27 | NA | TGTGCCAGCAGTCCATCCGGGACACCGTGGGCCCAGCATTTT | CASSPSGTPWAQHF
few | TRBJ2-3 | TRBV5-4 | TRBD2 | TGTGCCAGCAGCTTGAGACTAGCGGTAACCACAGATACGCAGTATTTT | CASSLRLAVTTDTQYF
many | TRBJ2-5 | TRBV14 | NA | TGTGCCAGCAGCCAAAGCCAGACCCAGTACTTC | CASSQSQTQYF
few | TRBJ1-5 | TRBV19 | TRBD1 | TGTGCCAGTACAGGGGGCGAGTATCAGCCCCAGCATTTT | CASTGGEYQPQHF
NA | TRBJ2-5 | TRBV29-1 | NA | TGCAGCGGGGGAGCGGGTCCACAAGAGACCCAGTACTTC | CSGGAGPQETQYF
NA | TRBJ2-1 | TRBV4-1 | TRBD2 | TGCGCCAGCAGCACCCGAGCGGGGGGGCACAATGAGCAGTTCTTC | CASSTRAGGHNEQFF
NA | TRBJ2-5 | TRBV7-2 | NA | TGTGCCAGCAGCTTAGCGGCCCCCTCCATGGACCAGTACTTC | CASSLAAPSMDQYF